This TCR beta chain was profiled in a study of siplizumab effects on memory and regulatory T cells. Study findings and constraints: A minor share of alloreactive clones matched unstimulated subsets. Roughly 75-95% of proliferating CD4+ or CD8+ clones lacked an assignable naive or memory phenotype.

Some 98,000 TCR templates underwent assay in every sample. Assay used: immunoSEQ multiplex PCR; TCRdb lists only in-frame clones, some missing. The sample yields 90,000 to 120,000 clones, about nine tenths seen once. Details on this clone: Antigen: not known.

V was pared by 4 bases and J by 4 bases, with 16 bases between. The CDR3 spans 15 residues. Germline-derived CDR1 and CDR2 are SEHNR and FQNEAQ (reference sequence). V is TRBV7-9 and J is TRBJ1-1; the D gene is possibly TRBD1 (5 bases). This clonotype was sampled from a human donor in good health. Some clones in this sample may be carry-over from other donors' samples. Sequences were obtained from CD4+ T cells sorted from blood. For the CDR3, the DNA is TGTGCCAGCAGCTACGGCAGGGCTCTCGGCACTGAAGCTTTCTTT. This codes for CASSYGRALGTEAFF.